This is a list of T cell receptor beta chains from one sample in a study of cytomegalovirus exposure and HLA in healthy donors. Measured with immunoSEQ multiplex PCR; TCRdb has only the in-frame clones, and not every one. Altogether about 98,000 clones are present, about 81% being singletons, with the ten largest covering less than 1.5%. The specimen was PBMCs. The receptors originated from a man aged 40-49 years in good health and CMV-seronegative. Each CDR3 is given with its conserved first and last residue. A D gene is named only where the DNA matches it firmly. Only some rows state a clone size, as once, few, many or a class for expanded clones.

cdr3_aa: CASSIVQGFAFF; cdr3_nt: TGTGCCAGTAGTATAGTACAGGGTTTTGCTTTCTTT; j_call: TRBJ1-1; clone_size: few; v_call: TRBV19; d_call: NA
cdr3_aa: CASRPTDSRTDTQYF; cdr3_nt: TGTGCCAGCAGACCTACGGACAGTCGCACAGATACGCAGTATTTT; j_call: TRBJ2-3; clone_size: NA; v_call: TRBV2; d_call: NA
cdr3_aa: CASRSSGNTIYF; cdr3_nt: TGTGCCAGCAGGAGCTCTGGAAACACCATATATTTT; j_call: TRBJ1-3; clone_size: NA; v_call: TRBV25-1; d_call: NA
cdr3_aa: CASSLLPSGGFFSGANVLTF; cdr3_nt: TGTGCCAGCAGTTTATTACCTAGCGGGGGGTTCTTCTCTGGGGCCAACGTCCTGACTTTC; j_call: TRBJ2-6; clone_size: NA; v_call: TRBV27; d_call: TRBD2
cdr3_aa: CAWSAQGGPQHF; cdr3_nt: TGTGCCTGGAGCGCCCAAGGCGGGCCCCAGCATTTT; j_call: TRBJ1-5; clone_size: NA; v_call: TRBV30; d_call: NA
cdr3_aa: CASSNRDRTDTQYF; cdr3_nt: TGTGCCAGCAGCAACAGGGACAGAACAGATACGCAGTATTTT; j_call: TRBJ2-3; clone_size: NA; v_call: TRBV5-8; d_call: TRBD1
cdr3_aa: CASSLSGAGSKQPQHF; cdr3_nt: TGTGCCAGCAGTTTATCGGGGGCAGGGTCCAAGCAGCCCCAGCATTTT; j_call: TRBJ1-5; clone_size: NA; v_call: TRBV27; d_call: NA
cdr3_aa: CASRSYANTGELFF; cdr3_nt: TGTGCCAGCCGGTCTTATGCGAACACCGGGGAGCTGTTTTTT; j_call: TRBJ2-2; clone_size: NA; v_call: TRBV27; d_call: NA
cdr3_aa: CASSLGRWGEQYF; cdr3_nt: TGTGCCAGCAGCTTAGGGCGGTGGGGCGAACAGTACTTC; j_call: TRBJ2-5; clone_size: NA; v_call: TRBV11-2; d_call: NA
cdr3_aa: CASSVSGVAGNTIYF; cdr3_nt: TGCGCCAGCAGCGTCTCAGGGGTGGCTGGAAACACCATATATTTT; j_call: TRBJ1-3; clone_size: once; v_call: TRBV5-1; d_call: NA